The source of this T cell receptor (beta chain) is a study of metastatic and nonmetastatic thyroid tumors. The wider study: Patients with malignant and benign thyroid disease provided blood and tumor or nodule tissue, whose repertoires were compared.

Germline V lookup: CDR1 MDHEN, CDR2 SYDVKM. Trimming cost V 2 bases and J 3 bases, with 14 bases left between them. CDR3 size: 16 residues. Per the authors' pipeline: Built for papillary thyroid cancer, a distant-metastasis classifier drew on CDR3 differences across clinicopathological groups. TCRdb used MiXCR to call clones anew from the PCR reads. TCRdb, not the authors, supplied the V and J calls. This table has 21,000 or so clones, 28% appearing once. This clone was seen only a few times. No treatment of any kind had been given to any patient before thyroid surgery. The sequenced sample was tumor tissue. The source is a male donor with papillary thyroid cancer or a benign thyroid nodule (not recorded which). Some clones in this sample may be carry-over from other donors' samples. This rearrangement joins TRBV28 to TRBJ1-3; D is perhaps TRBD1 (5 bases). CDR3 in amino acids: CASSLTQGGNGNTIYF. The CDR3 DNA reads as TGTGCCAGCAGTTTAACCCAGGGTGGCAATGGAAACACCATATATTTT.